The 14 T cell receptor beta chains listed next were all sequenced from one sample in a study of control samples from healthy donors and cancer patients. Sequenced by immunoSEQ multiplex PCR; TCRdb stores in-frame clones only, minus some. The sample lists approximately 130,000 clones; 89% were seen once. The sample taken for sequencing was blood. The receptors stem from a man aged 45-60 years in good health.

The rearrangement joins TRBV4-3 to TRBJ2-7; possibly TRBD2 for D (5 bases). The CDR3 has 14 residues. V was trimmed by 1 base and J by 3 bases, leaving 10 bases between them. CDR1 is LGHNA and CDR2 is YSLEER in the germline V gene. DNA for the CDR3: TGCGCCAGCAGCCAAGGAGGCGGGCACTACGAGCAGTACTTC. Protein sequence: CASSQGGGHYEQYF.

This chain links TRBV6-5 with TRBJ1-3; D is unresolved. CDR1 is MNHEY, CDR2 SVGAGI, per germline. V shed 8 bases and J shed 0 bases, with 14 bases lying between them. The CDR3 consists of 15 residues. The CDR3 region has the DNA TGTGCCAGCGGCCTGACACATCTCTCTGGAAACACCATATATTTT. This gives the protein CASGLTHLSGNTIYF.

This clone was recorded once. The rearrangement joins TRBV6-4 to TRBJ2-3, with 7 bases that match TRBD1. Germline V lookup: CDR1 MRHNA, CDR2 SNTAGT. The length of the CDR3 is 16 residues. After removal of 1 base from V and 0 bases from J, the junction contained 4 bases not matched to a gene. Here the CDR3 DNA reads TGTGCCAGCAGTGACTGGTTGACAGGGAGCACAGATACGCAGTATTTT. The encoded protein is CASSDWLTGSTDTQYF.

The chain recombines TRBV27 with TRBJ2-3, with TRBD2 matching 8 bases. After removal of 0 bases from V and 1 base from J, the junction contained 6 bases not matched to a gene. This CDR3 spans 17 amino acids. Per the germline V gene, CDR1 is MNHEY and CDR2 is SMNVEV (reference sequence). CDR3 sequence (DNA): TGTGCCAGCAGTTTATCACCGAGCGGGGGAGGCACAGATACGCAGTATTTT. Amino acids: CASSLSPSGGGTDTQYF.

This chain links TRBV27 with TRBJ1-5; D gene ambiguous. The CDR3 totals 15 residues. The germline V gene encodes CDR1 MNHEY and CDR2 SMNVEV (reference sequence). V was trimmed by 5 bases and J by 7 bases, leaving 18 bases between them. For the CDR3, the DNA is TGTGCCAGCAGTCCCCGGGGAGGGAACAACCAGCCCCAGCATTTT. Protein: CASSPRGGNNQPQHF.

The gene calls are TRBV6-5 and TRBJ2-5; 9 bases are shared with TRBD1. CDR1 MNHEY and CDR2 SVGAGI come from the germline V gene. CDR3 length equals 13 residues. V was pared by 7 bases and J by 5 bases, with 5 bases of the junction left unmatched. The CDR3 protein is CASNRGLQETQYF. In DNA form, the CDR3 reads TGTGCCAGCAACAGGGGGCTACAGGAGACCCAGTACTTC.

V and J are TRBV25-1 and TRBJ2-2; D remains ambiguous. Trimming removed 7 bases at V and 3 bases at J, with 9 bases between. The CDR3 runs 13 residues. Germline-derived CDR1 and CDR2 are MGHDK and SYGVNS. The CDR3 region has the DNA TGTGCCAGCATCGGGCAGTACACCGGGGAGCTGTTTTTT. This codes for CASIGQYTGELFF.

This chain uses TRBV18 with TRBJ1-1; TRBD1 might be the D (6 bases). Trimming removed 0 bases from V and 4 bases from J, with 15 bases in between. CDR3 length equals 16 residues. Germline values: CDR1 KGHSH, CDR2 LQKENI. Here the CDR3 reads CASSPPGGAVGTEAFF. Here the CDR3 DNA reads TGTGCCAGCTCACCACCGGGGGGCGCGGTAGGCACTGAAGCTTTCTTT.

V is TRBV3-1 (or the pseudogene TRBV3-2) and J is TRBJ2-7, with a possible D match to TRBD2 (5 bases). Germline CDR1 and CDR2: LGHDT and YNNKEL (reference sequence). V was trimmed by 1 base and J by 2 bases, leaving 12 bases between them. The CDR3 spans 15 residues. CDR3 sequence (DNA): TGTGCCAGCAGCCAAGCCCTGGACGGGACCTACGAGCAGTACTTC. Translated: CASSQALDGTYEQYF.

This chain connects TRBV5-5 to TRBJ1-1, with 7 nucleotides matching TRBD1. Germline assignment: CDR1 SGHKS and CDR2 YYEKEE (reference sequence). J gave up 6 bases and V 2 bases, and 4 bases lay outside the gene matches. The CDR3 covers 13 residues. The CDR3 DNA follows: TGTGCCAGCAGCTTCGGGACAGCCTCTGAAGCTTTCTTT. Encoded protein: CASSFGTASEAFF.

The chain joins TRBV5-6 to TRBJ2-7; TRBD1 matches at 12 bases. Germline trimming cut 0 bases from V and 11 bases from J; bases unmatched to any gene: 9. This CDR3 is built from 15 residues. Germline V gene sequence: CDR1 SGHDT, CDR2 YYEEEE. CDR3 nucleotides: TGTGCCAGCAGCTTGGTTGGCGGGACAGGGGGCGGGAAGTACTTC. Protein: CASSLVGGTGGGKYF. The variable domain in full, completed from reference TRBV5-6 and TRBJ2-7, reads DAGVTQSPTHLIKTRGQQVTLRCSPKSGHDTVSWYQQALGQGPQFIFQYYEEEERQRGNFPDRFSGHQFPNYSSELNVNALLLGDSALYLCASSLVGGTGGGKYFGPGTRLTVT.

The V call is TRBV29-1, the J call TRBJ1-1; the D is unclear. CDR1 is SQVTM, CDR2 ANQGSEA, per germline. This CDR3 has 11 residues. Trimming took 4 bases from V and 5 from J, leaving 8 bases between them. The CDR3 DNA reads as TGCAGCGTTGTCGTGAGTACTGAAGCTTTCTTT. Amino acids: CSVVVSTEAFF.

The gene calls are TRBV7-6 and TRBJ1-1, with a possible D match to TRBD1 (6 bases). Per the germline V gene, CDR1 is SGHVS and CDR2 is FNYEAQ. V dropped 0 bases and J dropped 5 bases, with 16 bases sitting between them. This CDR3 has 16 amino acids. The CDR3 here is CASSLASGQGRTEAFF. In DNA, the CDR3 is TGTGCCAGCAGCTTAGCGTCGGGGCAGGGGCGGACTGAAGCTTTCTTT. Using reference TRBV7-6 and TRBJ1-1 for the parts outside the CDR3, the full variable domain is GAGVSQSPRYKVTKRGQDVALRCDPISGHVSLYWYRQALGQGPEFLTYFNYEAQQDKSGLPNDRFSAERPEGSISTLTIQRTEQRDSAMYRCASSLASGQGRTEAFFGQGTRLTVV.

This rearrangement joins TRBV10-2 to TRBJ1-6; D remains ambiguous. CDR1 is WSHSY and CDR2 is SAAADI in the germline V gene. Between the trimmed V and J ends, which lost 6 bases and 5 bases, there was a span of 8 bases. The CDR3 spans 13 residues. CDR3 DNA sequence: TGCGCCAGCAGGCGGACGGATAATTCACCCCTCCACTTT. This codes for CASRRTDNSPLHF.